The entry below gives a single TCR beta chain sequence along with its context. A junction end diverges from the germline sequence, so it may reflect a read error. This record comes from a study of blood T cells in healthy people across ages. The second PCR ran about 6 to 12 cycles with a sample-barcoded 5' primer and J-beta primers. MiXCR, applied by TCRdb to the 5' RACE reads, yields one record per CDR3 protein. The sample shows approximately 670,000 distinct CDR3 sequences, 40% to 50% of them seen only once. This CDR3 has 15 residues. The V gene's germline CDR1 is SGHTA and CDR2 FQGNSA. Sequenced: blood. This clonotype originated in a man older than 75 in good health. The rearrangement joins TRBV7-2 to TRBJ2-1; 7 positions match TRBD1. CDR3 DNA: TGTGCCAGCAGGTTAGGGGGCGTAAGATGCAATGAGCAGTTCTTC. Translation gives CASRLGGVRCNEQFF.